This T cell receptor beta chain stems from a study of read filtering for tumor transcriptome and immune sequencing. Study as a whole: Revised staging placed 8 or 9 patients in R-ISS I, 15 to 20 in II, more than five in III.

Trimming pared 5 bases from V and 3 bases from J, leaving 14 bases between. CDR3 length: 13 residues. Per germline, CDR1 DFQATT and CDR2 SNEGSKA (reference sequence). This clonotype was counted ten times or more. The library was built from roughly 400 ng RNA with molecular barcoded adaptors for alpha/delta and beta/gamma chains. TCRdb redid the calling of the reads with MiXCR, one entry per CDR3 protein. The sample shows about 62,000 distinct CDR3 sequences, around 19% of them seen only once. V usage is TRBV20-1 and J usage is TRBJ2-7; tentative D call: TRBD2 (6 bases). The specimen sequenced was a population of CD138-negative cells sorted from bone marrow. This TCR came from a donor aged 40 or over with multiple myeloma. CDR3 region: CSASAGGRYEQYF. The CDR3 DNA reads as TGCAGTGCTTCGGCCGGAGGGCGCTACGAGCAGTACTTC.